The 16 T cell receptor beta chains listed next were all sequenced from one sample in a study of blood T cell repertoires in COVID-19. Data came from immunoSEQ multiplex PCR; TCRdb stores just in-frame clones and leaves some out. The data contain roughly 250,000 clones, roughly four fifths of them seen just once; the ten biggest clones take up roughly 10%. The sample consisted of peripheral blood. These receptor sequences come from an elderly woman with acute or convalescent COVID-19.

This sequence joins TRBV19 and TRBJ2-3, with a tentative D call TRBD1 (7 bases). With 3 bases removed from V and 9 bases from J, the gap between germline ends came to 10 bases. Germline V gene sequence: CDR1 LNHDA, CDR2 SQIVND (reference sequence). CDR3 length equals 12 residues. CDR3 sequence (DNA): TGTGCCAGTAGTATTCCAGGGGGGACGCAGTATTTT. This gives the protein CASSIPGGTQYF. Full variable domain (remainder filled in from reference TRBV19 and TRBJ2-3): DGGITQSPKYLFRKEGQNVTLSCEQNLNHDAMYWYRQDPGQGLRLIYYSQIVNDFQKGDIAEGYSVSREKKESFPLTVTSAQKNPTAFYLCASSIPGGTQYFGPGTRLTVL.

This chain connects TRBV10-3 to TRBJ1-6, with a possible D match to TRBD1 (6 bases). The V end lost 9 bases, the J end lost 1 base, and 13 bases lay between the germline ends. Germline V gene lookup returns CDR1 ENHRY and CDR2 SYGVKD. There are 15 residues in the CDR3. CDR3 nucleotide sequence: TGTGCCATGTCGACAGGCCCTTCCTATAATTCACCCCTCCACTTT. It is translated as CAMSTGPSYNSPLHF.

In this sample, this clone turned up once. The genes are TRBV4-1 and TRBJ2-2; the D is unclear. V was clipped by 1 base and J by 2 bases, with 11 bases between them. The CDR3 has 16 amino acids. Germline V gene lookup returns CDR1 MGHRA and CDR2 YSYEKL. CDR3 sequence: CASSQVPGANTGELFF. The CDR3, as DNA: TGCGCCAGCAGCCAAGTGCCAGGCGCAAACACCGGGGAGCTGTTTTTT.

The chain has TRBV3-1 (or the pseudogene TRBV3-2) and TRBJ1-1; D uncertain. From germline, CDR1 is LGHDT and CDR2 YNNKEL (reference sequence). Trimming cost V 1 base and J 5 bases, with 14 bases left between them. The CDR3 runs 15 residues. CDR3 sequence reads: CASSQGSLGRTEAFF. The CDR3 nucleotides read TGTGCCAGCAGCCAAGGGTCCCTGGGGAGGACTGAAGCTTTCTTT.

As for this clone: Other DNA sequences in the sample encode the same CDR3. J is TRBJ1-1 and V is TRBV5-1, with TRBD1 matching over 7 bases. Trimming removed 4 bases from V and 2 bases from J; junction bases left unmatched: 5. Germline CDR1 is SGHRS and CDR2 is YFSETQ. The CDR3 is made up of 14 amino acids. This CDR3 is CASSTQGGNTEAFF. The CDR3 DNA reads TGCGCCAGCAGCACCCAAGGGGGCAACACTGAAGCTTTCTTT.

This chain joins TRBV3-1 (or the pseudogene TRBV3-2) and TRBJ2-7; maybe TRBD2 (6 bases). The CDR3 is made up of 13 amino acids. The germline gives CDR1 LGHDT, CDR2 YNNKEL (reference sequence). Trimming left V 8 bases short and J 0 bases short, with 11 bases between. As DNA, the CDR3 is TGTGCCAGCTCCGGTAGCGGCTCCTACGAGCAGTACTTC. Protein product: CASSGSGSYEQYF.

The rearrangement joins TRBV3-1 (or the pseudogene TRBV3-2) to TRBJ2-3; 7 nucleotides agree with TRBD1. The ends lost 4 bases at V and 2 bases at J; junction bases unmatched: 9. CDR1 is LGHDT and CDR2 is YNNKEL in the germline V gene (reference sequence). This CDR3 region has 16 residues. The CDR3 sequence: CASSRYRGGNTDTQYF. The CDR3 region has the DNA TGTGCCAGCAGCCGTTACAGGGGTGGGAACACAGATACGCAGTATTTT.

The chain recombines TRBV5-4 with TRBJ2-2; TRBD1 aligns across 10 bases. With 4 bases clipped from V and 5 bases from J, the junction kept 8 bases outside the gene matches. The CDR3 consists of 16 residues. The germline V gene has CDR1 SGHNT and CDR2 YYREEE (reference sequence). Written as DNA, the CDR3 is TGTGCCAGCAGCAACCGGGACAGGGGAGGAACCGGGGAGCTGTTTTTT. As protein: CASSNRDRGGTGELFF.

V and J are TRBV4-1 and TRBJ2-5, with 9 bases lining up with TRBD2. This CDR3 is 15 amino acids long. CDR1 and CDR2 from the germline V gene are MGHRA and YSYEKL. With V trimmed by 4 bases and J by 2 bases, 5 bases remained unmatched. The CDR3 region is CASSLQRGVQETQYF. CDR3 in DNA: TGCGCCAGCAGCCTACAGCGGGGGGTTCAAGAGACCCAGTACTTC.

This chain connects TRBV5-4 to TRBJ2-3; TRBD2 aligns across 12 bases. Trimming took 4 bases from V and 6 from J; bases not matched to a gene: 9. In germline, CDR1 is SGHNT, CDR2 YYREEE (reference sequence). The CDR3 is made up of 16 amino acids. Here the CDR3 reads CASSPPSGGAKDTQYF. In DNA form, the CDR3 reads TGTGCCAGCAGCCCACCTAGCGGGGGGGCGAAGGATACGCAGTATTTT.

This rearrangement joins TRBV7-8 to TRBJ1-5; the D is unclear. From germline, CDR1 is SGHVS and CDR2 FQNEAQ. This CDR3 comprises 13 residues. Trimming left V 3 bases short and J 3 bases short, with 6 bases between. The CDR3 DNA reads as TGTGCCAGCAGCTTGGAGCTCAATCAGCCCCAGCATTTT. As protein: CASSLELNQPQHF.

The CDR3: CASSPTDTINEKLFF. The CDR3, as DNA: TGTGCCAGCAGCCCTACCGACACCATCAATGAAAAACTGTTTTTT. This chain connects TRBV5-5 to TRBJ1-4; D call uncertain. The CDR3 is 15 residues long. CDR1 and CDR2 from the germline V gene are SGHKS and YYEKEE (reference sequence). Trimming removed 4 bases at V and 5 bases at J, with 15 bases between.

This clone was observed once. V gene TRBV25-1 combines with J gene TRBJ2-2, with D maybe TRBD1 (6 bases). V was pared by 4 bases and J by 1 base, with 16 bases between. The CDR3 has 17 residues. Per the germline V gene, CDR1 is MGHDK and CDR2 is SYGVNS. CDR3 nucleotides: TGTGCCAGCAGTGGGCAGGGGACACTTTGGAACACCGGGGAGCTGTTTTTT. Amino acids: CASSGQGTLWNTGELFF.

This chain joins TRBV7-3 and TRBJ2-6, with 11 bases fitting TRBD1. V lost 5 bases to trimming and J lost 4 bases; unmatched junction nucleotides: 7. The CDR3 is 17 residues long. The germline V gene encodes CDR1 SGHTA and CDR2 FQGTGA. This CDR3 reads CASSLRDRGVGANVLTF. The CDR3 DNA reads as TGTGCCAGCAGCCTCCGGGACAGGGGGGTCGGGGCCAACGTCCTGACTTTC. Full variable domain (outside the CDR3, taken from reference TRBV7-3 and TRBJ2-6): GAGVSQTPSNKVTEKGKYVELRCDPISGHTALYWYRQSLGQGPEFLIYFQGTGAADDSGLPNDRFFAVRPEGSVSTLKIQRTERGDSAVYLCASSLRDRGVGANVLTFGAGSRLTVL.

The CDR3 region has the DNA TGTGCCAGCAGCTTAAGTCGGGGGACTGAAGCTTTCTTT. It translates to CASSLSRGTEAFF. The J gene is TRBJ1-1, the V gene TRBV5-8; possible D gene TRBD1, 5 bases. The V gene lost 2 bases and the J gene lost 5 bases, with 10 bases spanning the gap. The CDR3 covers 13 residues. Germline assignment: CDR1 SGHTS and CDR2 YDEGEE.

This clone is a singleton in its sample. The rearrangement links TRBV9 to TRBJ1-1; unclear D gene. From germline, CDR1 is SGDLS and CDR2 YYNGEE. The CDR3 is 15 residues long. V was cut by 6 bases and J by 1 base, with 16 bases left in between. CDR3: CASTGPRTSNTEAFF. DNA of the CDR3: TGTGCCAGCACTGGGCCCCGCACTTCGAACACTGAAGCTTTCTTT. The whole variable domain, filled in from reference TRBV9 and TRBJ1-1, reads DSGVTQTPKHLITATGQRVTLRCSPRSGDLSVYWYQQSLDQGLQFLIQYYNGEERAKGNILERFSAQQFPDLHSELNLSSLELGDSALYFCASTGPRTSNTEAFFGQGTRLTVV.